The sequence of this TCR beta chain was determined in a study of beta chain features in type 1 diabetes. The study, taken as a whole, reports: Shortening of TCRB CDR3s, moderate but significant, appeared in all four CD4+ subsets of Type 1 diabetes patients. A potential influence of HLA type upon TCRB rearrangement remained unresolved herein. In type 1 diabetes patients, VDJ junctions had fewer insertions; deletions at these junctions were more frequent. Sampled from patients, naive, central memory and Treg TCRB repertoires appeared more similar than those sampled from healthy donors.

This clone has more than one count but fewer than ten. As yet, its antigen is unknown. With 6 bases clipped from V and 5 bases from J, the junction kept 8 bases outside the gene matches. This CDR3 is built from 14 residues. Per the germline V gene, CDR1 is KGHSH and CDR2 is LQKENI. The authors reverse transcribed all of the isolated RNA, so sequencing captured expressed TCRB transcripts. Sequencing was performed with immunoSEQ multiplex PCR; in TCRdb, only in-frame clones are kept and a portion is missing. The sample has about 280,000 clones, about 15% seen once; the top ten hold less than 0.02%. Sequencing used naive CD4+ T cells from blood. The chain links TRBV18 to TRBJ2-5; 8 positions agree with TRBD2. This receptor was obtained from a man aged 18 to 30 with type 1 diabetes. The CDR3, as DNA: TGTGCCAGCTCTTCCGGGACTAGTGGGGAGACCCAGTACTTC. It codes for CASSSGTSGETQYF.